This T cell receptor beta chain stems from a study of cytomegalovirus exposure and HLA in healthy donors. Study context: Genotyping showed roughly 83% of approximately 430 donors falling in the Caucasian-associated ancestry cluster. Broader study findings: The productive fraction for most TCR beta V segments was about 90% or about 30% in an earlier analysis. The study recorded over 150 TCR beta chains that were cytomegalovirus-associated. In a later analysis, HLA-associated beta chains showed higher expansion and lower generation probabilities than comparable chains.

Primers included in the PCR were 60 Vbeta and 13 Jbeta primers. Libraries were prepared by immunoSEQ multiplex PCR; TCRdb keeps only in-frame clonotypes and omits some of them. The repertoire consists of more than 95,000 clones, with 70% to 85% occurring once and the leading ten covering about 1.8%. Remarks on this clone: Antigen unknown.

This receptor was obtained from a man younger than 30 in good health and CMV-seronegative. The sequenced sample was PBMCs.

The CDR3 region is CASSTTPGQGGGGNEKLFF. Written as DNA, the CDR3 is TGTGCCAGCAGTACAACCCCGGGACAGGGAGGTGGGGGGAATGAAAAACTGTTTTTT. The V gene is TRBV2, the J gene TRBJ1-4, with 9 positions matching TRBD1. The ends lost 5 bases at V and 5 bases at J; junction bases unmatched: 18. CDR3 size: 19 residues. CDR1 and CDR2 from the germline V gene are SNHLY and FYNNEI.